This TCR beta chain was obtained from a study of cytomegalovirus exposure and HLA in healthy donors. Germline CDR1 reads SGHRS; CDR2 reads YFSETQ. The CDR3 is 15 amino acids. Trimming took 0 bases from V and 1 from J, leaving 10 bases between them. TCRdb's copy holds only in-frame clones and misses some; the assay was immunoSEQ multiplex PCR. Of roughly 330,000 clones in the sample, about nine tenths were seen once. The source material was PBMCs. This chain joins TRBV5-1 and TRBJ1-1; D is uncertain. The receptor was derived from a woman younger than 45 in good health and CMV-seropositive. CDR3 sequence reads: CASSLGITQNTEAFF. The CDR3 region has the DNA TGCGCCAGCAGCTTGGGGATAACGCAGAACACTGAAGCTTTCTTT. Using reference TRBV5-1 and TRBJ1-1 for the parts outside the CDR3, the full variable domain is KAGVTQTPRYLIKTRGQQVTLSCSPISGHRSVSWYQQTPGQGLQFLFEYFSETQRNKGNFPGRFSGRQFSNSRSEMNVSTLELGDSALYLCASSLGITQNTEAFFGQGTRLTVV.